The 18 T cell receptor beta chains reported below all come from one sample, sequenced in a study of T cells in localized non-small cell lung cancer. Sequencing was performed with immunoSEQ multiplex PCR; in TCRdb, only in-frame clones are kept and a portion is missing. The data contain around 31,000 clones, approximately 94% of them singletons. The sequenced sample was peripheral blood, obtained before any cancer treatment. The receptors come from a woman aged 35-75 years with stage I lung adenocarcinoma.

Remarks on this clone: Other DNA sequences in this sample translate to the same CDR3. This chain joins TRBV10-3 and TRBJ2-7; D gene uncertain. V was cut by 3 bases and J by 3 bases, with 3 bases left in between. Germline CDR1 and CDR2: ENHRY and SYGVKD. The CDR3 totals 11 residues. The CDR3 bases are TGTGCCATCAGTGATCTCTACGAGCAGTACTTC. It translates to CAISDLYEQYF.

V and J are TRBV9 and TRBJ1-1; TRBD1 is a possible D gene (6 bases). The ends were cut back, 4 bases at V and 5 bases at J, with 9 bases in the middle. Germline V CDR1 and CDR2: SGDLS, YYNGEE. The CDR3 length is 12 residues. In DNA form, the CDR3 reads TGTGCCAGCAGCAAAGGGGGGACTGAAGCTTTCTTT. Amino acids: CASSKGGTEAFF.

The CDR3 spells CASSPHSGLGTDTQYF. In DNA form, the CDR3 reads TGTGCCAGCAGCCCCCACTCTGGGCTCGGGACGGATACGCAGTATTTT. The chain has TRBV14 and TRBJ2-3; D is perhaps TRBD1 or TRBD2 (5 bases each). CDR1 is SGHDN, CDR2 FVKESK, per germline. With 4 bases removed from V and 6 bases from J, the gap between germline ends came to 20 bases. The CDR3 covers 16 residues.

The chain uses TRBV7-9 and TRBJ1-5, with TRBD1 matching over 7 bases. V shed 5 bases, J shed 4 bases, and the junction held 5 bases outside the gene matches. Germline V gene lookup returns CDR1 SEHNR and CDR2 FQNEAQ (reference sequence). CDR3 length: 14 amino acids. The CDR3 bases are TGTGCCAGCAGCCCAGCAGGGGGTAATCAGCCCCAGCATTTT. Its protein product is CASSPAGGNQPQHF.

The V and J genes are TRBV28 and TRBJ1-2; D perhaps matches TRBD1 (6 bases). Germline loops: CDR1 MDHEN, CDR2 SYDVKM. Trimming left V 2 bases short and J 4 bases short, with 14 bases between. CDR3 size: 15 residues. CDR3 region: CASSLLATGFYGYTF. CDR3 DNA sequence: TGTGCCAGCAGTTTACTCGCTACAGGGTTCTATGGCTACACCTTC.

This chain joins TRBV28 and TRBJ1-1, with D perhaps TRBD1 (5 bases). CDR1 and CDR2 (germline): MDHEN, SYDVKM. The V end lost 7 bases, the J end lost 6 bases, and 15 bases lay between the germline ends. This CDR3 is 13 amino acids long. CDR3 sequence: CASTRGPGPEAFF. CDR3 bases: TGTGCCAGCACTAGGGGCCCGGGCCCTGAAGCTTTCTTT.

The chain joins TRBV6-1 to TRBJ2-3; TRBD2 is a possible D gene (7 bases). Germline CDR1 is MNHNS and CDR2 is SASEGT. Deletions cut 11 bases from V and 5 bases from J, with 23 bases between. The CDR3 is 15 residues long. Here the CDR3 DNA reads TGTGCCCCTTCGCGGGGGCGGGGTTTGGGAGATACGCAGTATTTT. Protein: CAPSRGRGLGDTQYF.

The chain recombines TRBV5-1 with TRBJ2-7; perhaps TRBD2 as D (5 bases). The germline CDR1 and CDR2 sequences are SGHRS and YFSETQ. The CDR3 loop spans 17 amino acids. V lost 4 bases to trimming and J lost 2 bases, with 22 bases between them. CDR3 sequence (DNA): TGCGCCAGCAGCGGTGGTAACCCGGGGAATGGAGCCTACGAGCAGTACTTC. Translating it yields CASSGGNPGNGAYEQYF.

The genes are TRBV6-1 and TRBJ1-2; D call uncertain. The CDR3 has 15 amino acids. Per the germline V gene, CDR1 is MNHNS and CDR2 is SASEGT. V lost 3 bases to trimming and J lost 3 bases, with 14 bases between them. Here the CDR3 reads CASSDLGVRDYGYTF. The CDR3 region has the DNA TGTGCCAGCAGTGACCTCGGGGTGAGGGACTATGGCTACACCTTC.

This chain joins TRBV27 and TRBJ2-5, with 7 bases identical to TRBD1. Germline assignment: CDR1 MNHEY and CDR2 SMNVEV (reference sequence). CDR3 length: 16 residues. Unmatched junction bases numbered 7, after V lost 3 bases and J lost 0 bases. The CDR3, as DNA: TGTGCCAGCAGTTTGGTCTACAGGGGTTACCAAGAGACCCAGTACTTC. Translation gives CASSLVYRGYQETQYF.

The chain is built from TRBV7-3 and TRBJ2-3; 12 bases map to TRBD2. With V trimmed by 5 bases and J by 6 bases, 0 bases remained unmatched. The CDR3 loop spans 13 amino acids. Germline V CDR1 and CDR2: SGHTA, FQGTGA. The CDR3 region is CASSLAGGDTQYF. In DNA, the CDR3 is TGTGCCAGCAGCCTAGCGGGAGGGGATACGCAGTATTTT. Filled out from reference TRBV7-3 and TRBJ2-3, the complete variable domain reads GAGVSQTPSNKVTEKGKYVELRCDPISGHTALYWYRQSLGQGPEFLIYFQGTGAADDSGLPNDRFFAVRPEGSVSTLKIQRTERGDSAVYLCASSLAGGDTQYFGPGTRLTVL.

This chain connects TRBV18 to TRBJ2-5; the match to TRBD2 covers 13 bases. CDR1 is KGHSH, CDR2 LQKENI, per germline. This CDR3 has 19 residues. The J segment lost 3 bases and the V segment lost 1 base, leaving 11 bases of the junction unmatched. The chain's CDR3 is CASSPLLGLAGQGEETQYF. The CDR3 DNA follows: TGTGCCAGCTCACCACTACTGGGACTAGCGGGGCAAGGGGAAGAGACCCAGTACTTC.

This clone was detected once. The chain combines TRBV10-3 with TRBJ2-1; D is possibly TRBD2 (5 bases). The CDR3 contains 15 residues. Germline lookup yields CDR1 ENHRY and CDR2 SYGVKD. V shed 3 bases and J shed 8 bases, with 17 bases lying between them. The CDR3 coding sequence is TGTGCCATCAGTGAATCTAAGCGGTATAGCGATGAGCAGTTCTTC. It yields the protein CAISESKRYSDEQFF.

This chain joins TRBV7-2 and TRBJ2-3; 9 positions match TRBD2. The length of the CDR3 is 17 residues. CDR1 and CDR2 from the germline V gene are SGHTA and FQGNSA. After removal of 0 bases from V and 3 bases from J, the junction contained 7 bases not matched to a gene. CDR3 nucleotides: TGTGCCAGCAGCTTAGCTAACTTAGCGGGAGCAACAGATACGCAGTATTTT. Encoded protein: CASSLANLAGATDTQYF.

This chain uses TRBV5-4 with TRBJ2-1; TRBD2 matches 8 bases. From germline, CDR1 is SGHNT and CDR2 YYREEE (reference sequence). V lost 4 bases to trimming and J lost 5 bases; unmatched junction nucleotides: 5. The CDR3 is made up of 14 amino acids. CDR3 protein: CASSPGLVNNEQFF. The CDR3 coding sequence is TGTGCCAGCAGCCCGGGACTAGTAAACAATGAGCAGTTCTTC.

The gene calls are TRBV7-9 and TRBJ2-1; 11 nucleotides agree with TRBD2. The germline V gene encodes CDR1 SEHNR and CDR2 FQNEAQ (reference sequence). With 3 bases clipped from V and 4 bases from J, the junction kept 5 bases outside the gene matches. This CDR3 has 16 amino acids. CDR3 in DNA: TGTGCCAGCAGCTTTAGCGGGGGGGCCCTATACAATGAGCAGTTCTTC. Translation: CASSFSGGALYNEQFF.

This clone was observed a handful of times. The genes are TRBV7-8 and TRBJ2-2; D unclear. The CDR3 is 13 residues long. The V and J ends lost 5 bases and 8 bases respectively, with 12 bases between them. Germline V lookup: CDR1 SGHVS, CDR2 FQNEAQ. DNA of the CDR3: TGTGCCAGCAGCGGTACAACTCGGGGGGAGCTGTTTTTT. This codes for CASSGTTRGELFF.

A few counts support this clone. The CDR3 protein is CASSTSQVYGYTF. The CDR3 DNA is TGTGCCAGTAGTACGAGTCAGGTCTATGGCTACACCTTC. The genes are TRBV19 and TRBJ1-2; no clear D. The CDR3 is 13 amino acids. V dropped 4 bases and J dropped 4 bases, with 10 bases sitting between them. Germline CDR1 is LNHDA and CDR2 is SQIVND (reference sequence).